The 20 T cell receptor beta chains below were found in one sample sequenced in a study of blood T cell repertoires in COVID-19. The data were produced by immunoSEQ multiplex PCR, yet TCRdb's version contains in-frame clones alone and is incomplete. The table records roughly 300,000 clones, 80% to 95% of them present only once. The sequencing input was PBMCs or T cells enriched from blood (not recorded which). These receptor sequences come from a woman in her 30s who had recovered from COVID-19.

Of note for this clone: The same CDR3 is also encoded by other DNA sequences in this sample. The rearrangement joins TRBV6-1 to TRBJ2-3; 11 bases match TRBD1. Germline values: CDR1 MNHNS, CDR2 SASEGT. CDR3 length equals 14 residues. The junction had 0 bases not matched to a gene; V was cut back by 3 bases and J by 4 bases. The CDR3: CASSEGQGADTQYF. Here the CDR3 DNA reads TGTGCCAGCAGTGAGGGACAGGGGGCAGATACGCAGTATTTT.

The chain is built from TRBV16 and TRBJ2-7; 9 nucleotides agree with TRBD1. The CDR3 length is 13 residues. With V trimmed by 4 bases and J by 2 bases, 0 bases remained unmatched. The germline V gene encodes CDR1 KGHSY and CDR2 FQNENV. CDR3 sequence reads: CASSRTGAYEQYF. The CDR3 region has the DNA TGTGCCAGCAGCCGGACAGGGGCCTACGAGCAGTACTTC. The full variable domain, completed using reference TRBV16 and TRBJ2-7, is GEEVAQTPKHLVRGEGQKAKLYCAPIKGHSYVFWYQQVLKNEFKFLISFQNENVFDETGMPKERFSAKCLPNSPCSLEIQATKLEDSAVYFCASSRTGAYEQYFGPGTRLTVT.

The CDR3 is CASSDPNGRRTYEQYF. DNA of the CDR3: TGTGCCAGCAGTGACCCCAACGGGAGGCGTACCTACGAGCAGTACTTC. The genes are TRBV2 and TRBJ2-7; 7 bases fit TRBD2. V shed 3 bases, J shed 2 bases, and the junction held 10 bases outside the gene matches. The CDR3 has 16 amino acids. Germline V CDR1 and CDR2: SNHLY, FYNNEI.

The genes are TRBV5-4 and TRBJ1-1; no reliable D call. This CDR3 has 16 residues. V dropped 0 bases and J dropped 0 bases, with 12 bases sitting between them. The V gene's germline CDR1 is SGHNT and CDR2 YYREEE (reference sequence). For the CDR3, the DNA is TGTGCCAGCAGCTTGGCCGCGGATATCATGAACACTGAAGCTTTCTTT. Protein: CASSLAADIMNTEAFF.

Here the CDR3 DNA reads TGTGCCAGCAGGGCCTTAAGCGGTGAAGCTTTCTTT. This translates into CASRALSGEAFF. The chain links TRBV7-2 to TRBJ1-1; the D is unclear. This CDR3 has 12 amino acids. Between the trimmed V and J ends, which lost 6 bases and 7 bases, there was a span of 12 bases. In germline, CDR1 is SGHTA, CDR2 FQGNSA.

This clone was observed once. The J gene is TRBJ2-1, the V gene TRBV2, with D maybe TRBD2 (5 bases). Trimming removed 10 bases from V and 3 bases from J, with 16 bases in between. Germline values: CDR1 SNHLY, CDR2 FYNNEI. The CDR3 runs 14 residues. The CDR3 bases are TGTGCCACCAGCCGGGAACGTCTCTACAATGAGCAGTTCTTC. Encoded protein: CATSRERLYNEQFF.

Here the CDR3 DNA reads TGTGCCAGCAGCCCATTGACTGGAACCTACAATGAGCAGTTCTTC. Translating it yields CASSPLTGTYNEQFF. This rearrangement joins TRBV7-8 to TRBJ2-1; D is unresolved. CDR1 is SGHVS and CDR2 is FQNEAQ in the germline V gene. This CDR3 region has 15 residues. V shed 5 bases and J shed 2 bases, with 13 bases lying between them.

The chain carries TRBV20-1 and TRBJ1-1; the D gene is possibly TRBD1 (5 bases). The CDR3 runs to 10 residues. The V gene's germline CDR1 is DFQATT and CDR2 SNEGSKA (reference sequence). V lost 3 bases to trimming and J lost 6 bases, with 5 bases between them. CDR3 sequence: CSARTAEAFF. The CDR3, as DNA: TGCAGTGCTAGGACAGCTGAAGCTTTCTTT.

Concerning this clone: The same CDR3 arises from other DNA sequences in this sample as well. The chain employs TRBV5-4 and TRBJ2-5, with 7 bases matching TRBD2. With V trimmed by 0 bases and J by 1 base, 0 bases remained unmatched. CDR1 is SGHNT, CDR2 YYREEE, per germline (reference sequence). The CDR3 is made up of 14 amino acids. CDR3 sequence: CASSLAGGQETQYF. The CDR3 DNA reads TGTGCCAGCAGCTTGGCGGGAGGCCAAGAGACCCAGTACTTC.

V is TRBV15 and J is TRBJ2-7, with 11 positions matching TRBD2. Germline V CDR1 and CDR2: LNHNV, YYDKDF (reference sequence). CDR3 length: 18 amino acids. Trimming removed 2 bases from V and 4 bases from J; junction bases left unmatched: 13. The CDR3 nucleotides read TGTGCCACCAGCAGACCCCCCGAAGGTAGCGGGAGGGGGTACGAGCAGTACTTC. This encodes CATSRPPEGSGRGYEQYF.

The V and J genes are TRBV5-1 and TRBJ2-1, with D tentatively TRBD2 (6 bases). The CDR3 loop spans 18 amino acids. Trimming stripped 2 bases from V and 0 bases from J, with 18 bases between. The germline V gene has CDR1 SGHRS and CDR2 YFSETQ. The CDR3 region is CASSFLPAGSSSYNEQFF. CDR3 nucleotides: TGCGCCAGCAGCTTTCTTCCAGCGGGCTCGAGCTCCTACAATGAGCAGTTCTTC.

This chain links TRBV28 with TRBJ1-4; the D gene is possibly TRBD1 (5 bases). V lost 5 bases to trimming and J lost 8 bases, with 18 bases between them. The CDR3 totals 15 residues. In germline, CDR1 is MDHEN, CDR2 SYDVKM. The DNA of the CDR3 is TGTGCCAGCAGTCCCCCTGGGGGGGGGAGGGAAAAACTGTTTTTT. Translating it yields CASSPPGGGREKLFF.

This chain uses TRBV7-3 with TRBJ2-7; D is unclear. The CDR3 is made up of 13 amino acids. Per the germline V gene, CDR1 is SGHTA and CDR2 is FQGTGA. V dropped 4 bases and J dropped 6 bases, with 13 bases sitting between them. CDR3 sequence (DNA): TGTGCCAGCAGCTCTGTTCCCTTCTCCGAGCAGTACTTC. It specifies CASSSVPFSEQYF.

On this clone: Other nucleotide sequences from this sample produce the same CDR3. This chain joins TRBV5-1 and TRBJ2-2, with D perhaps TRBD1 (5 bases). The length of the CDR3 is 14 residues. Trimming cost V 0 bases and J 4 bases, with 7 bases left between them. Looked up from germline, CDR1 is SGHRS and CDR2 is YFSETQ. CDR3: CASSLVQGTGELFF. The CDR3 region has the DNA TGCGCCAGCAGCTTGGTTCAGGGCACCGGGGAGCTGTTTTTT.

This sequence joins TRBV3-1 (or the pseudogene TRBV3-2) and TRBJ2-7; possibly TRBD2 for D (6 bases). The CDR3 is made up of 13 amino acids. The ends were cut back, 2 bases at V and 6 bases at J, with 11 bases in the middle. Germline CDR1 reads LGHDT; CDR2 reads YNNKEL (reference sequence). CDR3 protein: CASSQRDSSEQYF. For the CDR3, the DNA is TGTGCCAGCAGCCAAAGGGACTCTAGCGAGCAGTACTTC.

This clone was observed once. This chain links TRBV7-9 with TRBJ2-1; a weak D match, TRBD2 (5 bases). Germline V gene data show CDR1 as SEHNR and CDR2 as FQNEAQ (reference sequence). CDR3 length: 12 amino acids. V was shortened by 4 bases and J by 8 bases, with 9 bases between the two germline ends. The CDR3 sequence: CASSSTRYEQFF. CDR3 coding DNA: TGTGCCAGCAGCTCCACTAGATATGAGCAGTTCTTC.

This clone has more than one count but fewer than ten. The rearrangement uses TRBV28 and TRBJ2-5, with D tentatively TRBD1 (6 bases). This CDR3 is 13 amino acids long. Trimming took off 6 bases at V and 5 bases at J, with 13 bases between the two ends. Germline V lookup: CDR1 MDHEN, CDR2 SYDVKM. The CDR3 region is CASSTRGWETQYF. In DNA form, the CDR3 reads TGTGCCAGCAGCACCAGGGGCTGGGAGACCCAGTACTTC.

The chain joins TRBV28 to TRBJ1-2; 7 nucleotides line up with TRBD1. CDR3 length: 18 residues. Germline-derived CDR1 and CDR2 are MDHEN and SYDVKM. V lost 3 bases to trimming and J lost 4 bases; unmatched junction nucleotides: 17. The CDR3 spells CASSFGRGRDSGLYGYTF. In nucleotides, the CDR3 is TGTGCCAGCAGTTTCGGCCGGGGCCGGGACAGTGGCCTCTATGGCTACACCTTC.

V is TRBV7-2 and J is TRBJ1-3; tentatively, D is TRBD1 (6 bases). This CDR3 is built from 18 residues. V was clipped by 1 base and J by 1 base, with 17 bases between them. Germline CDR1 is SGHTA and CDR2 is FQGNSA. DNA of the CDR3: TGTGCCAGCAGCTTAGAGGTTTTCAGGGGCTCTTCTGGAAACACCATATATTTT. Residues: CASSLEVFRGSSGNTIYF.

This chain connects TRBV30 to TRBJ2-1; 13 positions match TRBD2. The trim removed 1 base at V and 7 bases at J, leaving 4 bases unmatched. This CDR3 region has 15 residues. The germline V gene has CDR1 GTSNPN and CDR2 SVGIG (reference sequence). The CDR3 region has the DNA TGTGCCTGGAGTGAACTAGCGGGAGGGCCTAATGAGCAGTTCTTC. Translation gives CAWSELAGGPNEQFF.